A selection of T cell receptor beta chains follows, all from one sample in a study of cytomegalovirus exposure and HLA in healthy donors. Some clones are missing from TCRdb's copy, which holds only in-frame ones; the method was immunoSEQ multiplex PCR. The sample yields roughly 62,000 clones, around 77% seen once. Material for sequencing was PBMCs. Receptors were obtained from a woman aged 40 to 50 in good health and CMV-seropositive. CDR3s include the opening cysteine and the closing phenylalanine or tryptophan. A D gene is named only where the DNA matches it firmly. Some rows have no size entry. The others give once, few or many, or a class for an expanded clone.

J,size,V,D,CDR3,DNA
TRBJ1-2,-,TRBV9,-,CASSPIRGGGYGYTF,TGTGCCAGCAGCCCAATCCGAGGAGGCGGCTATGGCTACACCTTC
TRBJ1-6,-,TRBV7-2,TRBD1,CTSSWRTGEYSPLHF,TGTACCAGCAGCTGGCGGACAGGGGAATATTCACCCCTCCACTTT
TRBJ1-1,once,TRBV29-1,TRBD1,CSVAKDRVGNTEAFF,TGCAGCGTAGCTAAGGACAGGGTGGGGAACACTGAAGCTTTCTTT
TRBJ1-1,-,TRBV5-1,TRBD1,CASRIDRGSMNTEAFF,TGCGCCAGCAGAATCGACAGGGGGTCCATGAACACTGAAGCTTTCTTT
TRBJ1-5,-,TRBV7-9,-,CSSSRYAGGGHQPQHF,TGTTCCAGCAGCCGATACGCGGGGGGCGGCCATCAGCCCCAGCATTTT
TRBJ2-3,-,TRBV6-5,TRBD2,CASSYPSSGGDTQYF,TGTGCCAGCAGTTACCCCTCGAGCGGGGGCGATACGCAGTATTTT
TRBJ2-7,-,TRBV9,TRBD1,CASSVSPRQGTHEQYF,TGTGCCAGCAGCGTATCGCCGAGACAGGGTACTCACGAGCAGTACTTC
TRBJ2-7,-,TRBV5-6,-,CASSTLGGRGTSYEQYF,TGTGCCAGCAGCACCCTAGGGGGGCGGGGGACCTCCTACGAGCAGTACTTC
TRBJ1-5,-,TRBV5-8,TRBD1,CASSRPRTGGGQPQHF,TGTGCCAGCAGCCGACCCCGCACGGGAGGGGGCCAGCCCCAGCATTTT
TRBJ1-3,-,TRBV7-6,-,CASSSVQGPGNTIYF,TGTGCCAGCAGCTCCGTACAAGGGCCGGGGAACACCATATATTTT
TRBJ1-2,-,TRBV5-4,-,CASSLGQGGYTF,TGTGCCAGCAGCTTGGGCCAGGGCGGCTACACCTTC
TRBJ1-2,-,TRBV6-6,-,CASRTDSSYGYTF,TGTGCCAGCAGGACGGACAGCAGCTATGGCTACACCTTC
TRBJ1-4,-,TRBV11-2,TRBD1,CASSRTGGGGVTNEKLFF,TGTGCCAGCAGCCGGACAGGGGGAGGAGGAGTAACTAATGAAAAACTGTTTTTT
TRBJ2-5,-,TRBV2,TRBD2,CASRLAGETQYF,TGTGCCAGCAGGCTAGCGGGGGAGACCCAGTACTTC
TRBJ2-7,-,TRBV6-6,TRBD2,CASSPLAGGSYEQYF,TGTGCCAGCAGCCCCCTAGCGGGGGGATCCTACGAGCAGTACTTC
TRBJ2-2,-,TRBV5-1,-,CASSDSIGSGELFF,TGCGCCAGCTCGGACTCTATAGGCTCCGGGGAGCTGTTTTTT
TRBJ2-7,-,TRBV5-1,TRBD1,CASSLGPSDREYEQYF,TGCGCCAGCAGCTTGGGCCCTTCGGACAGGGAATACGAGCAGTACTTC
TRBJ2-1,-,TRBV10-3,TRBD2,CAISERGSGGNNEQFF,TGTGCCATCAGTGAGCGCGGTAGCGGGGGGAACAATGAGCAGTTCTTC
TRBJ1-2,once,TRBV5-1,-,CASSRGSWTVDGYTF,TGCGCCAGCAGCCGAGGGTCTTGGACAGTTGATGGCTACACCTTC
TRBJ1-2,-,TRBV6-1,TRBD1,CASSEAAGGSGYTF,TGTGCCAGCAGTGAAGCGGCAGGGGGTAGTGGCTACACCTTC
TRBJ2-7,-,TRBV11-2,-,CASSGRWSRGTVIYEQYF,TGTGCCAGCAGCGGGCGTTGGAGCCGCGGGACAGTTATTTACGAGCAGTACTTC
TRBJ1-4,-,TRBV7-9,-,CASSLAGTEKLFF,TGTGCCAGCAGCTTAGCAGGGACAGAAAAACTGTTTTTT
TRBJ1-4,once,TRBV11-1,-,CASSSREDRGKLFF,TGTGCCAGCAGCTCGAGGGAAGACCGGGGAAAACTGTTTTTT
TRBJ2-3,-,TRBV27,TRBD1,CASSQRDRVIDTQYF,TGTGCCAGCAGTCAAAGGGACAGGGTGATAGATACGCAGTATTTT